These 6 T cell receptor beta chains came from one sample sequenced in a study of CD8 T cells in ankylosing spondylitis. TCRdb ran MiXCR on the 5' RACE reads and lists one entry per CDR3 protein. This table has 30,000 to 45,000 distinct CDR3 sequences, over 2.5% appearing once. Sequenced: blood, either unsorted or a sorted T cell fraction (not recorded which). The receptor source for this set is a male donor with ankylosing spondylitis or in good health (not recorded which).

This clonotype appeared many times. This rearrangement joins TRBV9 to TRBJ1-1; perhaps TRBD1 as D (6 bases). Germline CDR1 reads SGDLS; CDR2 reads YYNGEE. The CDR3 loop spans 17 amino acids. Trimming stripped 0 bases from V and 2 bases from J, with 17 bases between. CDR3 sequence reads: CASSVAPDRLGNTEAFF. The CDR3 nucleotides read TGTGCCAGCAGCGTAGCCCCTGACAGGCTCGGTAACACTGAAGCTTTCTTT.

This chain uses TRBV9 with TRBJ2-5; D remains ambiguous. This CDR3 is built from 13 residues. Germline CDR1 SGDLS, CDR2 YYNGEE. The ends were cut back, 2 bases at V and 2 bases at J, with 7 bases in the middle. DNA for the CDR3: TGTGCCAGCAGCGTGCACACTCAAGAGACCCAGTACTTC. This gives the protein CASSVHTQETQYF.

The DNA of the CDR3 is TGTGCCAGCAGCGCCTCCCCCACAGATACGCAGTATTTT. Encoded protein: CASSASPTDTQYF. V is TRBV9 and J is TRBJ2-3; D unresolved. The CDR3 has 13 residues. V lost 3 bases and J lost 2, with 7 bases in between. Germline CDR1 and CDR2: SGDLS and YYNGEE.

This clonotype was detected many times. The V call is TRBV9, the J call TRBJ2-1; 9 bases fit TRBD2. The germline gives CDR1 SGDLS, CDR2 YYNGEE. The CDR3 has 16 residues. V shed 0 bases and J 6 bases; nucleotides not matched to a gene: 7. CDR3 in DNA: TGTGCCAGCAGCGTAGGGGCGGGAGGGATTCCCAATGAGCAGTTCTTC. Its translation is CASSVGAGGIPNEQFF.

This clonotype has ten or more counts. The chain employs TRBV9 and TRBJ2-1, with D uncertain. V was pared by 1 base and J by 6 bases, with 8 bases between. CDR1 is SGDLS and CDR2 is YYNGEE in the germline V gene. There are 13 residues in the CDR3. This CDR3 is CASSVSPINEQFF. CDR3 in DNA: TGTGCCAGCAGCGTAAGCCCAATCAATGAGCAGTTCTTC.

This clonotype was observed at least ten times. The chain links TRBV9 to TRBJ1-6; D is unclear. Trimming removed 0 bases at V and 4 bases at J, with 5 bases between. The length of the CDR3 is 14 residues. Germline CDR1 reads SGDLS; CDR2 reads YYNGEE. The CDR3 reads CASSVGGYNSPLHF. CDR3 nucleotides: TGTGCCAGCAGCGTAGGGGGTTATAATTCACCCCTCCACTTT.